This TCR beta chain was identified in a study of blood T cell repertoires in COVID-19. The germline V and J ends were trimmed by 4 bases and 4 bases, with 11 bases remaining between them. The CDR3 is made up of 13 amino acids. Here immunoSEQ multiplex PCR was the method, and the copy in TCRdb shows in-frame clones only, minus some. The data hold 150,000 to 200,000 clones, with approximately 85% observed a single time. The chain combines TRBV12-3 or TRBV12-4 with TRBJ2-7, with D possibly TRBD2 on 6 matching bases. The TCR sequence derives from a human donor with active or convalescent COVID-19. The donor label of this sample is uncertain. Sequencing was carried out using peripheral blood. The CDR3 nucleotides read TGTGCCAGCAGTTCGCCCCGGGAGTACGAGCAGTACTTC. Its translation is CASSSPREYEQYF.